The clone carrying this T cell receptor delta chain was seen only a few times. This sequence is one base from a far larger clone and is likely a read error. The CDR3 extends over 18 amino acids. CDR1 and CDR2 (germline): GEAIGNYY, EKD. This specimen belongs to a study of gamma-delta chains in newborns, infants, children. On the study more broadly: Polyclonal expansion of innate γδ T cells after birth follows microbial exposure.

TCRdb re-identified clones in the reads via CATT. The sample shows about 6,900 delta-chain clones, less than 2.5% of them seen only once. The chain employs TRDV2 and TRDJ3; 12 bases agree with TRDD3. The sequence derives from a child who was a newborn, infant or young child, either healthy, febrile or measles-vaccinated (not recorded which). The sequenced material came from blood. The CDR3 here is CARDTGGYSSWDTRQMFF. The CDR3 coding sequence is TGTGCCCGTGACACTGGGGGATACAGCTCCTGGGACACCCGACAGATGTTTTTC.